The text below deals with one T cell receptor beta chain. In the authors' methods: Counts of nucleated cells, estimated from reference gene primer amplification, were obtained. Method: immunoSEQ multiplex PCR; TCRdb's copy keeps in-frame clones and lacks some. V, J and clone size are those of that table, while D and trimming were read from the DNA. This table has 250,000 to 300,000 clones, roughly 85% appearing once. The CDR3 loop spans 12 amino acids. Trimming cost V 6 bases and J 6 bases, with 8 bases left between them. Germline V CDR1 and CDR2: SGHNT, YENEEA. The data were obtained in a study of blood T cell repertoires in COVID-19. Study at large: Whether acute or convalescent, the COVID-19 samples came from the United States, Italy and Spain.

Each participant's cohort was designated according to participant-reported clinical history. Donors in Cohort 3 counted as recovered after two negative PCRs, clearance, or symptom resolution. The source of this sequence is a woman between 45 and 60 years old who had recovered from COVID-19. The chain carries TRBV11-3 and TRBJ2-2; tentative D call: TRBD1 (5 bases). Sequencing was performed on PBMCs or T cells enriched from blood (not recorded which). CDR3 DNA: TGTGCCAGCAGTTCAGGGTCCGGGGAGCTGTTTTTT. Protein sequence: CASSSGSGELFF.